The text below deals with one TCR beta chain. Trimming removed 7 bases from V and 0 bases from J; junction bases left unmatched: 5. Germline values: CDR1 KGHDR, CDR2 SFDVKD. CDR3 length: 15 residues. The data were obtained in a study of blood T cell repertoires in COVID-19. The overall study: Acute and convalescent COVID-19 samples came from the United States, Italy and Spain.

Profiling relied on immunoSEQ multiplex PCR, and the TCRdb table lists in-frame clones only, not all of them. The sample yields 230,000 or so clones, 89% seen once. The sequenced material came from peripheral blood. The chain employs TRBV24-1 and TRBJ2-1; 7 bases are a match to TRBD2. The clonotype comes from a woman aged 40-49 years who had recovered from COVID-19. The CDR3 sequence: CATSGTGGSYNEQFF. The CDR3 DNA sequence: TGTGCCACCAGCGGAACGGGGGGCTCCTACAATGAGCAGTTCTTC.